This T cell receptor beta chain was sequenced during a study of identical twins. Points on this clonotype: Antigen specificity is unknown.

Study-wide points: Zero-insertion analyses were open to partial confounding by invariant MAIT and iNKT cells. Less excess twin sharing appeared in beta out-of-frame sequences.

Using its own MiXCR run on the 5' RACE reads, TCRdb lists one record per CDR3 protein. The repertoire includes about 660,000 distinct CDR3 sequences, 8% to 9% of them detected once, and 0.75% to 1% sits in the top ten. V trimming: 2 bases; J trimming: 5 bases; junction bases outside the gene matches: 5. Germline V gene sequence: CDR1 DFQATT, CDR2 SNEGSKA (reference sequence). CDR3 length: 15 amino acids. Each donor (without exception) was a healthy Caucasian. The same data also went into a second study, on yellow fever vaccine responses in identical twins.

The rearrangement uses TRBV20-1 and TRBJ2-1, with 11 bases matching TRBD1. The sequence came from a woman under 30 in good health. Sequenced: PBMCs. The DNA for the CDR3 is TGCAGTGCTAGACGGGACAGGGGGAGAGACAATGAGCAGTTCTTC. Residues: CSARRDRGRDNEQFF.